This T cell receptor beta chain was retrieved from a study of blood T cell repertoires in COVID-19 (dated by TCRdb to 2020 to 2021). Study-level background: Samples from collaborators originated in the United States, Italy and Spain and spanned both the acute and convalescent phases of COVID-19. The material from the prospective study consisted of cDNA or gDNA derived from T cells, B-cell-depleted T cells, or PBMCs. The dataset comprised deeply sampled blood TCRbeta repertoires from subjects exposed to, actively infected with, or recovered from COVID-19. The repertoires were released in a freely available public database meant as a resource for research on the immune response to SARS-CoV-2. The samples were drawn from two sources: the first 160 participants of the ongoing ImmuneRACE study, and 1,254 subjects contributed by 6 global collaborators. Nearly every sample came with metadata listing a de-identified subject ID, COVID-19 status, age in years and sex. Where available, HLA class I and class II types were taken from metadata supplied by the sample provider and were not determined by assay-based typing. General study outcomes and caveats: Clinical and demographic metadata were provided uncurated, with the amount varying by source and participant.

With respect to this clone: Its target antigen remains unknown. Base qualities are not at hand, and no much larger clone is one base apart.

Participants in the prospective study were aged about 18 to 95 years, lived in 20 to 25 United States geographic areas, and enrolled through a virtual design. To assign participants to cohorts, the prospective study relied on clinical history that participants themselves reported in a screening survey and a study questionnaire. Recovered participants in ImmuneRACE Cohort 3 were defined by two consecutive negative NP/OP PCR tests, clearance by a healthcare professional, or resolution of symptoms. Mobile phlebotomists in the prospective study collected whole blood, serum and a nasopharyngeal or oropharyngeal swab from every participant. Prospective study participants could optionally give additional blood draws and questionnaires over an approximately 2-month period. Before DNA extraction, prospective study blood samples were shipped either frozen or at room temperature. The CDR3 runs 14 amino acids, cysteine and phenylalanine included. The DNA shown is the 42-base CDR3, in frame from base 1. Looking up the germline V gene yields CDR1 SNHLY and CDR2 FYNNEI. V has 6 bases trimmed and J has 1 base trimmed; junction bases matching no gene number 3.

TCRbeta CDR3 regions were amplified from genomic DNA by means of the immunoSEQ Assay, a bias-controlled multiplex PCR. Regarding the original processing steps: Within the assay, amplification of reference gene primers was used to estimate how many nucleated cells each sample contained. To quantify the absolute abundance of each unique TCRbeta CDR3 rearrangement, sequence reads were collapsed and filtered. For each sample, productive Simpson clonality was calculated as the square root of Simpson's diversity index across productive rearrangements. TCRdb obtained this table from immuneACCESS and retained in-frame rearrangements with V and J assigned. These tables miss some clones; where compared with another copy, unresolved V genes account for less than half of the shortfall, and the remainder is unexplained. V and J calls and clone size are those listed in that table; D and trimming were worked out from the DNA. Recorded for this sample are roughly 290,000 clones; about nine tenths of them occurred a single time. The ten largest clones take up around 1.7% of the sample.

The receptor chain draws on TRBV2 and TRBJ1-1, and 9 junctional nucleotides match TRBD1. Specimen: PBMCs or T cells enriched from blood (not recorded which). This TCR was recovered from a woman aged 35 to 49 who had recovered from COVID-19. CDR3 sequence: CASRKGQGNTEAFF. In nucleotide form, the sequence is TGTGCCAGCAGAAAGGGACAGGGGAACACTGAAGCTTTCTTT.